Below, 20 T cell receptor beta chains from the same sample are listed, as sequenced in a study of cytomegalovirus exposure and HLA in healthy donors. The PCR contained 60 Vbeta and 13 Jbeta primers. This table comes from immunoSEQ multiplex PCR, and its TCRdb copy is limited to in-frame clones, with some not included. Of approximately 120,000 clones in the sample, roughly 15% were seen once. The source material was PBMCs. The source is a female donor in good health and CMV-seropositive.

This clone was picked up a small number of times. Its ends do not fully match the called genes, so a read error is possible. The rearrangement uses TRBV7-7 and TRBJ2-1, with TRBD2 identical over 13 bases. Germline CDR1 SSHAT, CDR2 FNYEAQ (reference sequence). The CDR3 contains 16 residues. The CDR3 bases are TGTGCTAGCAGCTTAGCACTAGCGGGAGGGCCTATTGAGCAGTTCTTC. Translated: CASSLALAGGPIEQFF.

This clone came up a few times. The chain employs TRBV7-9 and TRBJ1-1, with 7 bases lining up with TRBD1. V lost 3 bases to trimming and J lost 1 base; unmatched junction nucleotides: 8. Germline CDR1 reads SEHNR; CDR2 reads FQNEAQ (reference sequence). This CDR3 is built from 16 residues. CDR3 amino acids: CASSLLRTGRNTEAFF. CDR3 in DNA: TGTGCCAGCAGCTTGTTGCGGACAGGCCGGAACACTGAAGCTTTCTTT.

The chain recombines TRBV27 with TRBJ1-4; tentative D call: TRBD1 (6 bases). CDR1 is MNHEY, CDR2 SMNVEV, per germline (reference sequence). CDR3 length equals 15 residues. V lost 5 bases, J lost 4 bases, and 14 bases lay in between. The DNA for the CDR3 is TGTGCCAGCAGTCCAAGACAGGACCTTAATGAAAAACTGTTTTTT. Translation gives CASSPRQDLNEKLFF. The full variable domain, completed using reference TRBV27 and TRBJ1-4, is EAQVTQNPRYLITVTGKKLTVTCSQNMNHEYMSWYRQDPGLGLRQIYYSMNVEVTDKGDVPEGYKVSRKEKRNFPLILESPSPNQTSLYFCASSPRQDLNEKLFFGSGTQLSVL.

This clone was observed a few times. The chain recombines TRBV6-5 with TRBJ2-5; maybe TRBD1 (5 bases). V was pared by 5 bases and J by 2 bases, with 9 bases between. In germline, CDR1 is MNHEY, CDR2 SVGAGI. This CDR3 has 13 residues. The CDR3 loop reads CASSRGRQETQYF. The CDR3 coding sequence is TGTGCCAGCAGTAGGGGCAGGCAAGAGACCCAGTACTTC.

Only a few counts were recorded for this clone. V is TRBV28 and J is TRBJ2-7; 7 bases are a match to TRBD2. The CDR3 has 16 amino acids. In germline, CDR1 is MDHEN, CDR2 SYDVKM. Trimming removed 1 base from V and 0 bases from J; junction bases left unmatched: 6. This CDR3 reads CASSLLGAGSSYEQYF. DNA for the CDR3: TGTGCCAGCAGTTTATTGGGAGCGGGGAGCTCCTACGAGCAGTACTTC.

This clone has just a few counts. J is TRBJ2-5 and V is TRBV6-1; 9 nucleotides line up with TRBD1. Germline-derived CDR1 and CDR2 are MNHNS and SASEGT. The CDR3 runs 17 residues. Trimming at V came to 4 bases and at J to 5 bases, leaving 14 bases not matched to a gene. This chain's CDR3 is CASSGQLQGAFLETQYF. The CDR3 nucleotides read TGTGCCAGCAGTGGACAGTTACAGGGGGCGTTTTTGGAGACCCAGTACTTC.

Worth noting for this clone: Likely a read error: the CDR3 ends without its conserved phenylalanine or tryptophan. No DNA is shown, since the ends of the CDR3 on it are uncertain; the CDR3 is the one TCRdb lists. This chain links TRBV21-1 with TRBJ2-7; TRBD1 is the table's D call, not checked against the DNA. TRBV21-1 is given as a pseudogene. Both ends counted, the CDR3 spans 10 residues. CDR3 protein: CASSKRGRGR.

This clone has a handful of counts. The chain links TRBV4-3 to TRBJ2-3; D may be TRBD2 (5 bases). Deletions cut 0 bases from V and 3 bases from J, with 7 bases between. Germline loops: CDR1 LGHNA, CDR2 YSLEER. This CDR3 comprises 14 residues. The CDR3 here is CASSQDKRTDTQYF. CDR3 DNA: TGCGCCAGCAGCCAAGATAAGCGGACAGATACGCAGTATTTT.

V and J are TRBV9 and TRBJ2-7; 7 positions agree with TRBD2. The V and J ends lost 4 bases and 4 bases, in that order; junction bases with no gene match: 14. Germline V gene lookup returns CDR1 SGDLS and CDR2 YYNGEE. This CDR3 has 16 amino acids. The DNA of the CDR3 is TGTGCCAGCAGCCCAGGCCCCACGGGACTACTATACGAGCAGTACTTC. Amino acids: CASSPGPTGLLYEQYF. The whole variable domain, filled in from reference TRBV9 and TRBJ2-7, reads DSGVTQTPKHLITATGQRVTLRCSPRSGDLSVYWYQQSLDQGLQFLIQYYNGEERAKGNILERFSAQQFPDLHSELNLSSLELGDSALYFCASSPGPTGLLYEQYFGPGTRLTVT.

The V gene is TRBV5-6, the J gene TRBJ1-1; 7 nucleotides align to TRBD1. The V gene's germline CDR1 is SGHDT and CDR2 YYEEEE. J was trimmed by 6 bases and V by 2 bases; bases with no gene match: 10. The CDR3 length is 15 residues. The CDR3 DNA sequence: TGTGCCAGCAGCTTTAGAAGGGGGCTCTCGGCTGAAGCTTTCTTT. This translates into CASSFRRGLSAEAFF.

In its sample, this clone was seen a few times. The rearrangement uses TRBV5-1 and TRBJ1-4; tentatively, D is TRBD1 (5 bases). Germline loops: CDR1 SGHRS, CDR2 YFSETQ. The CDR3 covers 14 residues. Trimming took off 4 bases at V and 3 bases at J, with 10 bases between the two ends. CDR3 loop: CASSPGGANEKLFF. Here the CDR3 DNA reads TGCGCCAGCAGCCCGGGGGGGGCTAATGAAAAACTGTTTTTT.

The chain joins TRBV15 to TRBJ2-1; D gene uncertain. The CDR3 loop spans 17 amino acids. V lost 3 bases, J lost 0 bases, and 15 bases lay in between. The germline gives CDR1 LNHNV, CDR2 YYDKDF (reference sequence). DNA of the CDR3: TGTGCCACCAGCAGTGAGGCTCATTTGAGCTCCTACAATGAGCAGTTCTTC. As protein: CATSSEAHLSSYNEQFF.

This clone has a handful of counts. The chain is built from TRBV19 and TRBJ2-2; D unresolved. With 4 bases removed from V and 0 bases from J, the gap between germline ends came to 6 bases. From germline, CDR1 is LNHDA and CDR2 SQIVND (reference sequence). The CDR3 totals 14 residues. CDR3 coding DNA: TGTGCCAGTAGTAGACAAACGAACACCGGGGAGCTGTTTTTT. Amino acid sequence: CASSRQTNTGELFF.

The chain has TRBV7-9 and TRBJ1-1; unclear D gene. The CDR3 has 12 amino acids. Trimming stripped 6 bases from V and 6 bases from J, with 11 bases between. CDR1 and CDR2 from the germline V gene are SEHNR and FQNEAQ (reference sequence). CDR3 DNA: TGTGCCAGCAGTCAACTTTCGGCTGAAGCTTTCTTT. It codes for CASSQLSAEAFF.

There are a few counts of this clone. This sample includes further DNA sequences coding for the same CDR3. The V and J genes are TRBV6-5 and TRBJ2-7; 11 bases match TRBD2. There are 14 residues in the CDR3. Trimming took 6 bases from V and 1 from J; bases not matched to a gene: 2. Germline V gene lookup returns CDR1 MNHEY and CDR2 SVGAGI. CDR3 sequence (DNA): TGTGCCAGCAGCAGACTAGCGGGGTCCTACGAGCAGTACTTC. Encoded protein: CASSRLAGSYEQYF.

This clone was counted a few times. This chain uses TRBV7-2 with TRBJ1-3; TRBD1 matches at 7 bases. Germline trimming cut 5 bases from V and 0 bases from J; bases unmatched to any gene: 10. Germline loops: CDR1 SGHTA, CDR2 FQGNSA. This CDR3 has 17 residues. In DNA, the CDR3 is TGTGCCAGCAGCCCCCGACAGGGCAGTTTCTCTGGAAACACCATATATTTT. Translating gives CASSPRQGSFSGNTIYF.

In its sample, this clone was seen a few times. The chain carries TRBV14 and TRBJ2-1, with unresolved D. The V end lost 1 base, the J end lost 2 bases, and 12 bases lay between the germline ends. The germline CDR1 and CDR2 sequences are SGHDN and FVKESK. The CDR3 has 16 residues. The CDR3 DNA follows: TGTGCCAGCAGCCAAGCTAGAGGTCCCCCCTACAATGAGCAGTTCTTC. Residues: CASSQARGPPYNEQFF.

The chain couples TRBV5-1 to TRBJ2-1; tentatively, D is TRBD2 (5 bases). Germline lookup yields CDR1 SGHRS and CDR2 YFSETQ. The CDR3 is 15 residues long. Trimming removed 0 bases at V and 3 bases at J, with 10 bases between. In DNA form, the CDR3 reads TGCGCCAGCAGCTTGGAACTGGAGGTCTACAATGAGCAGTTCTTC. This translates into CASSLELEVYNEQFF.

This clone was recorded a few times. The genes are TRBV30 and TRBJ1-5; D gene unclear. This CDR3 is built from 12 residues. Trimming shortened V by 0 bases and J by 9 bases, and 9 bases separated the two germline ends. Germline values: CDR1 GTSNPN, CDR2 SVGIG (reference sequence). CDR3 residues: CAWSVLGGPQHF. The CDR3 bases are TGTGCCTGGAGTGTACTTGGAGGGCCCCAGCATTTT.

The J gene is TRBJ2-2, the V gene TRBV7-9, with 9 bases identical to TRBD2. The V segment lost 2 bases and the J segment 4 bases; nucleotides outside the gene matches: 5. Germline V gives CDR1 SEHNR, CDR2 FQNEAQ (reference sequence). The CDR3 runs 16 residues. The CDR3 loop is CASSLLAGFSTGELFF. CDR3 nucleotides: TGTGCCAGCAGCTTACTAGCGGGGTTTAGCACCGGGGAGCTGTTTTTT.